Below are 22 T cell receptor beta chains sequenced from a single sample in a study of blood T cell repertoires in COVID-19. Data came from immunoSEQ multiplex PCR; TCRdb stores just in-frame clones and leaves some out. The sample includes approximately 210,000 clones, 81% of them seen just once. Source material: PBMCs or T cells enriched from blood (not recorded which). Receptors were obtained from a woman aged 50 to 60 with acute COVID-19.

This clone occurred once. The chain couples TRBV3-1 (or the pseudogene TRBV3-2) to TRBJ1-1; D not resolved. The V end was cut by 6 bases, the J end by 4 bases, with 18 bases between. Germline V gives CDR1 LGHDT, CDR2 YNNKEL (reference sequence). There are 15 residues in the CDR3. CDR3 region: CASRSGDTMGTEAFF. CDR3 nucleotides: TGTGCCAGCAGATCCGGGGATACGATGGGCACTGAAGCTTTCTTT.

The V call is TRBV10-3, the J call TRBJ1-5, with D possibly matching TRBD1 (6 bases). CDR1 and CDR2 (germline): ENHRY, SYGVKD. This CDR3 contains 15 residues. Trimming removed 3 bases from V and 9 bases from J, with 18 bases in between. The CDR3 nucleotides are TGTGCCATCAGTGACGGGGGGGCGGTGGACCGGCCCCAGCATTTT. It specifies CAISDGGAVDRPQHF.

The chain joins TRBV3-1 (or the pseudogene TRBV3-2) to TRBJ1-1, with D possibly matching TRBD1 (5 bases). Germline CDR1 is LGHDT and CDR2 is YNNKEL (reference sequence). This CDR3 region has 13 residues. Trimming pared 8 bases from V and 4 bases from J, leaving 14 bases between. Here the CDR3 reads CASGHLLGTEAFF. CDR3 nucleotides: TGTGCCAGCGGACACCTCTTGGGCACTGAAGCTTTCTTT.

V gene TRBV15 combines with J gene TRBJ1-2; D not certain. Germline V CDR1 and CDR2: LNHNV, YYDKDF (reference sequence). CDR3 length: 14 residues. V lost 0 bases and J lost 7, with 12 bases in between. The CDR3 protein is CATSRDRGSFGYTF. The DNA for the CDR3 is TGTGCCACCAGCAGAGATCGCGGATCTTTTGGCTACACCTTC.

This chain joins TRBV9 and TRBJ2-3; the match to TRBD2 covers 7 bases. The CDR3 totals 14 residues. J gave up 3 bases and V 3 bases, and 4 bases lay outside the gene matches. Germline-derived CDR1 and CDR2 are SGDLS and YYNGEE. Here the CDR3 DNA reads TGTGCCAGCAGCGCGGGGGAGGGTACAGATACGCAGTATTTT. This gives the protein CASSAGEGTDTQYF.

This clone was recorded a few times. The chain employs TRBV6-5 and TRBJ1-4; a weak D match, TRBD1 (6 bases). V was trimmed by 7 bases and J by 5 bases, leaving 14 bases between them. The CDR3 runs 14 residues. Germline-derived CDR1 and CDR2 are MNHEY and SVGAGI. The CDR3 DNA reads TGTGCCAGCAAACCCGACCAGGGGAATGAAAAACTGTTTTTT. It encodes CASKPDQGNEKLFF.

The chain carries TRBV7-6 and TRBJ2-1; TRBD1 agrees at 8 bases. V gave up 7 bases and J gave up 3 bases; unmatched junction bases: 8. Looked up from germline, CDR1 is SGHVS and CDR2 is FNYEAQ. The CDR3 is 15 amino acids. The CDR3 DNA sequence: TGTGCCAGCACAATGGGACAGGATTTCTACAATGAGCAGTTCTTC. This gives the protein CASTMGQDFYNEQFF.

The genes are TRBV6-2 or TRBV6-3 and TRBJ2-7, with 7 bases that match TRBD2. V shed 6 bases and J 2 bases; nucleotides not matched to a gene: 7. The CDR3 has 14 amino acids. The germline CDR1 and CDR2 sequences are MNHEY and SVGEGT. The CDR3 sequence: CASSQRGRTYEQYF. Here the CDR3 DNA reads TGTGCCAGCAGCCAGCGGGGACGGACCTACGAGCAGTACTTC.

The J gene is TRBJ1-4, the V gene TRBV15, with TRBD1 identical over 7 bases. J was trimmed by 0 bases and V by 4 bases; bases with no gene match: 11. This CDR3 has 18 amino acids. Germline assignment: CDR1 LNHNV and CDR2 YYDKDF (reference sequence). The CDR3 protein is CATSMRQGSGATNEKLFF. CDR3 nucleotide sequence: TGTGCCACCAGCATGAGACAGGGATCCGGGGCAACTAATGAAAAACTGTTTTTT.

CDR3 sequence: CASSLSRTGRSYEQYF. The CDR3 DNA sequence: TGTGCCAGCAGTTTATCCAGGACAGGAAGATCCTACGAGCAGTACTTC. The gene calls are TRBV27 and TRBJ2-7; 7 bases agree with TRBD1. Trimming removed 0 bases from V and 1 base from J; junction bases left unmatched: 6. This CDR3 region has 16 residues. Germline V lookup: CDR1 MNHEY, CDR2 SMNVEV (reference sequence).

This clone was observed many times. The rearrangement links TRBV27 to TRBJ2-5; D unclear. Germline V gene lookup returns CDR1 MNHEY and CDR2 SMNVEV (reference sequence). Trimming took 5 bases from V and 5 from J, leaving 12 bases between them. This CDR3 has 13 residues. The CDR3 DNA follows: TGTGCCAGCAGTCCGACGGGTTGGGAGACCCAGTACTTC. It translates to CASSPTGWETQYF.

The CDR3 protein is CASSTGGPTDTQYF. CDR3 bases: TGTGCCAGCAGTACGGGGGGGCCAACAGATACGCAGTATTTT. The V and J genes are TRBV6-1 and TRBJ2-3; 8 nucleotides agree with TRBD2. Trimming removed 5 bases from V and 3 bases from J; junction bases left unmatched: 4. CDR1 is MNHNS and CDR2 is SASEGT in the germline V gene. The CDR3 consists of 14 residues.

This clone has at least ten counts. This rearrangement joins TRBV7-2 to TRBJ2-7, with 7 bases matching TRBD1. The germline V gene has CDR1 SGHTA and CDR2 FQGNSA. There are 14 residues in the CDR3. V gave up 4 bases and J gave up 2 bases; unmatched junction bases: 5. The CDR3 coding sequence is TGTGCCAGCAGCTACAACAGGGGAGCCTACGAGCAGTACTTC. Encoded protein: CASSYNRGAYEQYF.

The chain combines TRBV6-6 with TRBJ2-1, with a weak D call TRBD1 (6 bases). The V and J ends lost 4 bases and 9 bases respectively, with 10 bases between them. CDR3 size: 12 residues. CDR1 is MNHNY and CDR2 is SVGAGI in the germline V gene (reference sequence). CDR3 sequence: CASSFMGAEQFF. CDR3 nucleotides: TGTGCCAGCAGTTTTATGGGGGCTGAGCAGTTCTTC.

The chain uses TRBV4-3 and TRBJ2-2; tentative D call: TRBD2 (7 bases). V gave up 6 bases and J gave up 6 bases, with 23 bases separating them. The CDR3 runs to 17 residues. CDR1 is LGHNA and CDR2 is YSLEER in the germline V gene. In DNA, the CDR3 is TGCGCCAGCAGAAAAAACCCCGGAGGGGGGGCGGCCGGGGAGCTGTTTTTT. Translated, it gives CASRKNPGGGAAGELFF.

The chain combines TRBV7-2 with TRBJ2-3, with no clear D. Trimming shortened V by 6 bases and J by 5 bases, and 12 bases separated the two germline ends. CDR1 and CDR2 from the germline V gene are SGHTA and FQGNSA. CDR3 length: 13 residues. This chain's CDR3 is CASRTLPGDTQYF. The CDR3 DNA follows: TGTGCCAGCAGAACGTTACCGGGAGATACGCAGTATTTT.

The rearrangement joins TRBV2 to TRBJ1-5; weak D call: TRBD1 (6 bases). V lost 4 bases and J 9 bases, leaving 13 bases between the germline ends. Germline V gene sequence: CDR1 SNHLY, CDR2 FYNNEI. The CDR3 totals 13 residues. DNA of the CDR3: TGTGCCAGCAGTGGGATGGACAGCGGGCCCCAGCATTTT. Amino acids: CASSGMDSGPQHF.

The chain has TRBV3-1 (or the pseudogene TRBV3-2) and TRBJ2-6; TRBD1 matches at 8 bases. J gave up 11 bases and V 1 base, and 1 base lay outside the gene matches. Germline CDR1 LGHDT, CDR2 YNNKEL (reference sequence). The CDR3 is 13 amino acids. DNA of the CDR3: TGTGCCAGCAGCCAAGGGACAGGGTACGTCCTGACTTTC. As protein: CASSQGTGYVLTF.

Only a few counts were recorded for this clone. V and J are TRBV9 and TRBJ2-3, with 8 bases that match TRBD2. The germline V gene has CDR1 SGDLS and CDR2 YYNGEE. This CDR3 is built from 16 residues. The J segment lost 3 bases and the V segment lost 4 bases, leaving 10 bases of the junction unmatched. The DNA for the CDR3 is TGTGCCAGCAGCCTCAGAGCGGGGGTAACGACAGATACGCAGTATTTT. It yields the protein CASSLRAGVTTDTQYF.

V and J are TRBV12-5 and TRBJ2-5; 8 nucleotides line up with TRBD1. This CDR3 has 16 residues. The germline CDR1 and CDR2 sequences are LGHNT and FRNRAP. Trimming removed 1 base from V and 3 bases from J; junction bases left unmatched: 7. CDR3 amino acids: CASGLGGRGREETQYF. The DNA for the CDR3 is TGTGCTAGTGGTTTGGGCGGCAGGGGGCGAGAAGAGACCCAGTACTTC.

The V and J genes are TRBV11-3 and TRBJ1-2; D is unclear. Germline-derived CDR1 and CDR2 are SGHNT and YENEEA. The length of the CDR3 is 14 residues. V was shortened by 5 bases and J by 3 bases, with 13 bases between the two germline ends. CDR3 bases: TGTGCCAGCAGCCGACTCTCGAGGGACTATGGCTACACCTTC. Its protein is CASSRLSRDYGYTF.

The chain is built from TRBV7-2 and TRBJ2-1, with D unresolved. CDR1 and CDR2 (germline): SGHTA, FQGNSA. The CDR3 consists of 14 residues. Trimming stripped 6 bases from V and 3 bases from J, with 12 bases between. This CDR3 is CASRLLAGYNEQFF. The CDR3, as DNA: TGTGCCAGCAGGTTATTAGCTGGCTACAATGAGCAGTTCTTC. Drawing the rest from reference TRBV7-2 and TRBJ2-1, the complete variable domain is GAGVSQSPSNKVTEKGKDVELRCDPISGHTALYWYRQSLGQGLEFLIYFQGNSAPDKSGLPSDRFSAERTGGSVSTLTIQRTQQEDSAVYLCASRLLAGYNEQFFGPGTRLTVL.